This passage covers 2 T cell receptor beta chains from one sample sequenced in a study of blood T cell repertoires in COVID-19. Assay: immunoSEQ multiplex PCR; the TCRdb copy retains only in-frame clones and omits some. This table holds 250,000 to 350,000 clones, 84% found once. The sequenced material came from peripheral blood. The receptor source for this set is a human donor with COVID-19, enrolled during active disease. The donor label of this sample is uncertain.

V is TRBV3-1 (or the pseudogene TRBV3-2) and J is TRBJ1-5; D is undetermined. V was pared by 1 base and J by 4 bases, with 8 bases between. This CDR3 comprises 14 residues. The germline gives CDR1 LGHDT, CDR2 YNNKEL (reference sequence). CDR3 protein: CASSQVDGNQPQHF. The CDR3 nucleotides are TGTGCCAGCAGCCAAGTAGACGGGAATCAGCCCCAGCATTTT.

The chain is built from TRBV9 and TRBJ2-1; 8 bases map to TRBD2. The CDR3 spans 16 residues. Looked up from germline, CDR1 is SGDLS and CDR2 is YYNGEE. J lost 7 bases, V lost 0 bases, and 9 bases had no gene match. DNA of the CDR3: TGTGCCAGCAGCGTAGGTTTGCGGGAGGCAGGGAATGAGCAGTTCTTC. This translates into CASSVGLREAGNEQFF.